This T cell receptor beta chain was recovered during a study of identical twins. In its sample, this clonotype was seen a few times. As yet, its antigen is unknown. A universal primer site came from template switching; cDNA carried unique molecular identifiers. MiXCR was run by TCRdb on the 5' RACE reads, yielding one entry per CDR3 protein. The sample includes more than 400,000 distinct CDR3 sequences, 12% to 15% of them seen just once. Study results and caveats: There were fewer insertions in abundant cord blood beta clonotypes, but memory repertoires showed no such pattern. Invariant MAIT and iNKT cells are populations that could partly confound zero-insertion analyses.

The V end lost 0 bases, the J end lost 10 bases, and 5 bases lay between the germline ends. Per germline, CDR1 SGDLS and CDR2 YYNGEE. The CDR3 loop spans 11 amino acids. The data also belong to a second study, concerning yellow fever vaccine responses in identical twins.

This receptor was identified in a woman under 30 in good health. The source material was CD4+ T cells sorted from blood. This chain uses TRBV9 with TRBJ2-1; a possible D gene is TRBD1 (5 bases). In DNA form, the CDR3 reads TGTGCCAGCAGCGTAGCAGGGGAGCAGTTCTTC. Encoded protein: CASSVAGEQFF.